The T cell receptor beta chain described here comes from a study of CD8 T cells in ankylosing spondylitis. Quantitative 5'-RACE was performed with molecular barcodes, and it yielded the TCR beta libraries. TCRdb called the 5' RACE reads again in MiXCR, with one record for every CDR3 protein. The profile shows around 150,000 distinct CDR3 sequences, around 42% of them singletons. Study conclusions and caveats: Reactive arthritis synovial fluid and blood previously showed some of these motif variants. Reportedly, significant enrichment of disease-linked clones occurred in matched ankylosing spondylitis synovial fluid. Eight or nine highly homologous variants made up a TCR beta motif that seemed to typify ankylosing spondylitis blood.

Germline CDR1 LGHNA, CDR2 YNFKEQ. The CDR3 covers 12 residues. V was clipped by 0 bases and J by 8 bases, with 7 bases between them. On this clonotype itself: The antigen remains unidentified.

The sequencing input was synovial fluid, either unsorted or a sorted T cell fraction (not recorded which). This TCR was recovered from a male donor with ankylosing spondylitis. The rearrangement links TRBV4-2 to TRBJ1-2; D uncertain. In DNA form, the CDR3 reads TGTGCCAGCAGCCAAGAGGGTAGCGGCTACACCTTC. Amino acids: CASSQEGSGYTF.